A single sample is the source of the 25 T cell receptor beta chains below, sequenced in a study of Ad26.COV2.S vaccination and SARS-CoV-2 variants. This table comes from immunoSEQ multiplex PCR, and its TCRdb copy is limited to in-frame clones, with some not included. The table records 380,000 or so clones, approximately 86% of them present only once. Described treatment: around 19 received Ad26.COV2.S at low or high dose, single or two shots; 5 received placebo; per-sample allocation not given. All samples were drawn on day 63, counting from the first vaccine or placebo injection. The specimen comprised peripheral blood, sampled in a trial of Ad26.COV2.S vaccine versus placebo. The receptor set was obtained from a person aged 18 to 65 who received the Ad26.COV2.S COVID-19 vaccine or a placebo.

This sequence joins TRBV6-6 and TRBJ2-3, with 10 nucleotides matching TRBD1. CDR1 is MNHNY, CDR2 SVGAGI, per germline (reference sequence). The V segment lost 5 bases and the J segment 6 bases; nucleotides outside the gene matches: 14. This CDR3 is built from 17 residues. The CDR3: CASSPHLPGQGIDTQYF. DNA for the CDR3: TGTGCCAGCAGTCCACATTTACCGGGACAGGGGATTGATACGCAGTATTTT.

J is TRBJ2-3 and V is TRBV4-2, with a weak D call TRBD2 (5 bases). The CDR3 length is 16 residues. V lost 0 bases and J lost 3, with 13 bases in between. Germline CDR1 and CDR2: LGHNA and YNFKEQ. CDR3 amino acids: CASSQDSSVGTDTQYF. The CDR3 DNA sequence: TGTGCCAGCAGCCAAGACAGTAGCGTCGGGACAGATACGCAGTATTTT.

V is TRBV6-5 and J is TRBJ1-3; D might be TRBD1 (5 bases). Germline CDR1 is MNHEY and CDR2 is SVGAGI. V lost 6 bases to trimming and J lost 2 bases, with 17 bases between them. This CDR3 is 16 amino acids long. The CDR3 DNA sequence: TGTGCCAGCAGATACGCCCGACGGGGCGCTGGAAACACCATATATTTT. This translates into CASRYARRGAGNTIYF.

This clone has only one observation. The chain has TRBV5-6 and TRBJ2-3; D possibly corresponds to TRBD1 (5 bases). Germline V CDR1 and CDR2: SGHDT, YYEEEE. V was cut by 1 base and J by 3 bases, with 9 bases left in between. CDR3 size: 14 residues. DNA of the CDR3: TGTGCCAGCAGCTTGTCAGGGTTGACAGATACGCAGTATTTT. It codes for CASSLSGLTDTQYF.

This clone has a handful of counts. The rearrangement uses TRBV19 and TRBJ1-6; D is possibly TRBD1 (5 bases). V gave up 5 bases and J gave up 10 bases, with 15 bases separating them. The CDR3 totals 14 residues. CDR1 is LNHDA, CDR2 SQIVND, per germline (reference sequence). CDR3 bases: TGTGCCAGTAGTGGGGCGGCTCCCAGCTCACCCCTCCACTTT. Its translation: CASSGAAPSSPLHF.

The table lists this clone with a count of one. This chain links TRBV30 with TRBJ1-2, with 7 bases lining up with TRBD1. The junction had 5 bases not matched to a gene; V was cut back by 5 bases and J by 5 bases. Germline V gene sequence: CDR1 GTSNPN, CDR2 SVGIG (reference sequence). The CDR3 is 12 residues long. The CDR3 DNA reads as TGTGCCTGGGAGGGGGCGACTTATGGCTACACCTTC. Translation: CAWEGATYGYTF.

The rearrangement links TRBV19 to TRBJ2-3; D perhaps matches TRBD1 (6 bases). CDR1 LNHDA and CDR2 SQIVND come from the germline V gene (reference sequence). The CDR3 loop spans 14 amino acids. V shed 7 bases and J shed 4 bases, with 15 bases lying between them. The DNA for the CDR3 is TGTGCCAGTAAACCAGGGGTTTTCGCAGATACGCAGTATTTT. It codes for CASKPGVFADTQYF.

The chain employs TRBV5-8 and TRBJ2-5; TRBD2 aligns across 7 bases. Trimming cost V 0 bases and J 4 bases; bases outside gene matches: 3. Per the germline V gene, CDR1 is SGHTS and CDR2 is YDEGEE. This CDR3 is 14 amino acids long. CDR3 nucleotides: TGTGCCAGCAGCTTGGGGATAGCGGGAGAGACCCAGTACTTC. It codes for CASSLGIAGETQYF. The full variable domain, its missing parts supplied by reference TRBV5-8 and TRBJ2-5, is EAGVTQSPTHLIKTRGQQATLRCSPISGHTSVYWYQQALGLGLQFLLWYDEGEERNRGNFPPRFSGRQFPNYSSELNVNALELEDSALYLCASSLGIAGETQYFGPGTRLLVL.

The chain recombines TRBV5-1 with TRBJ2-3; D may be TRBD1 (5 bases). The CDR3 has 16 residues. Germline CDR1 is SGHRS and CDR2 is YFSETQ. The germline V and J ends were trimmed by 0 bases and 6 bases, with 17 bases remaining between them. The CDR3 sequence: CASSLEARVGSDTQYF. CDR3 bases: TGCGCCAGCAGCTTGGAAGCCAGGGTGGGTTCGGATACGCAGTATTTT.

The chain links TRBV27 to TRBJ1-4, with a weak D call TRBD1 (5 bases). The V gene lost 0 bases and the J gene lost 0 bases, with 11 bases spanning the gap. CDR3 length: 17 amino acids. Germline values: CDR1 MNHEY, CDR2 SMNVEV (reference sequence). In DNA form, the CDR3 reads TGTGCCAGCAGTTTATCGCAGGGAATCGCAACTAATGAAAAACTGTTTTTT. This sequence encodes CASSLSQGIATNEKLFF.

The J gene is TRBJ2-7, the V gene TRBV7-6, with 9 positions matching TRBD1. Germline V gene sequence: CDR1 SGHVS, CDR2 FNYEAQ. The CDR3 spans 15 residues. V trimming: 6 bases; J trimming: 1 base; junction bases outside the gene matches: 7. CDR3 bases: TGTGCCAGCAGTTTGACCGGGACAGGGTCCTACGAGCAGTACTTC. It is translated as CASSLTGTGSYEQYF.

The gene calls are TRBV24-1 and TRBJ1-2; no clear D gene. Per germline, CDR1 KGHDR and CDR2 SFDVKD. V was cut by 4 bases and J by 3 bases, with 11 bases left in between. This CDR3 has 14 amino acids. This CDR3 reads CATSESRIDYGYTF. CDR3 bases: TGTGCCACCAGTGAATCCAGGATAGACTATGGCTACACCTTC.

This chain joins TRBV28 and TRBJ1-5; 9 positions agree with TRBD1. The CDR3 totals 13 residues. V lost 8 bases to trimming and J lost 6 bases; unmatched junction nucleotides: 5. Germline V gene data show CDR1 as MDHEN and CDR2 as SYDVKM. This CDR3 is CASGTGPTQPQHF. CDR3 nucleotides: TGTGCCAGCGGGACAGGGCCAACTCAGCCCCAGCATTTT.

The rearrangement uses TRBV19 and TRBJ1-1; perhaps TRBD1 as D (6 bases). V was trimmed by 4 bases and J by 4 bases, leaving 13 bases between them. The germline CDR1 and CDR2 sequences are LNHDA and SQIVND (reference sequence). The CDR3 has 14 residues. The CDR3 loop is CASSTRGGSTEAFF. CDR3 DNA sequence: TGTGCCAGTAGTACGAGGGGGGGGAGCACTGAAGCTTTCTTT. The whole variable domain, remainder taken from reference TRBV19 and TRBJ1-1, is DGGITQSPKYLFRKEGQNVTLSCEQNLNHDAMYWYRQDPGQGLRLIYYSQIVNDFQKGDIAEGYSVSREKKESFPLTVTSAQKNPTAFYLCASSTRGGSTEAFFGQGTRLTVV.

The chain recombines TRBV2 with TRBJ2-7; TRBD2 aligns across 10 bases. V shed 2 bases, J shed 6 bases, and the junction held 4 bases outside the gene matches. In germline, CDR1 is SNHLY, CDR2 FYNNEI. This CDR3 spans 14 amino acids. The CDR3 DNA is TGTGCCAGCAGTGAACTAGCGGGGGATTCCGAGCAGTACTTC. As protein: CASSELAGDSEQYF.

In this sample, this clone turned up a few times. V gene TRBV2 combines with J gene TRBJ1-1; TRBD1 agrees at 7 bases. J lost 1 base, V lost 6 bases, and 11 bases had no gene match. Germline CDR1 reads SNHLY; CDR2 reads FYNNEI. This CDR3 is 16 amino acids long. This chain's CDR3 is CASRVTGDQENTEAFF. The CDR3 bases are TGTGCCAGCAGGGTAACAGGGGACCAGGAGAACACTGAAGCTTTCTTT.

This chain uses TRBV29-1 with TRBJ2-1; 7 bases are a match to TRBD2. With 0 bases clipped from V and 0 bases from J, the junction kept 5 bases outside the gene matches. CDR3 length: 16 residues. Germline assignment: CDR1 SQVTM and CDR2 ANQGSEA. Here the CDR3 reads CSVEDRVAGSYNEQFF. The CDR3 nucleotides read TGCAGCGTTGAAGATCGAGTAGCGGGCTCCTACAATGAGCAGTTCTTC.

The rearrangement uses TRBV4-2 and TRBJ2-1; a possible D gene is TRBD2 (5 bases). V shed 4 bases and J shed 1 base, with 29 bases lying between them. This CDR3 contains 21 residues. Germline V gene data show CDR1 as LGHNA and CDR2 as YNFKEQ. CDR3 coding DNA: TGTGCCAGCAGCCCCGGACTGAAGCATACCTATTCACTCCTTTCCTACAATGAGCAGTTCTTC. As protein: CASSPGLKHTYSLLSYNEQFF.

V and J are TRBV7-2 and TRBJ2-1; TRBD1 or TRBD2 may be the D gene (6 bases each). Germline CDR1 is SGHTA and CDR2 is FQGNSA. V lost 1 base, J lost 2 bases, and 18 bases lay in between. This CDR3 spans 18 amino acids. DNA of the CDR3: TGTGCCAGCAGCTTAGTACCTGTTACCGGGGGCGCCTACAATGAGCAGTTCTTC. It encodes CASSLVPVTGGAYNEQFF.

This clone has a single count. The chain carries TRBV18 and TRBJ2-3; tentatively, D is TRBD1 (6 bases). Germline CDR1 is KGHSH and CDR2 is LQKENI. The CDR3 has 14 residues. V was shortened by 3 bases and J by 4 bases, with 11 bases between the two germline ends. The CDR3 DNA sequence: TGTGCCAGCTCACCGCGGACAGAGGCAGATACGCAGTATTTT. Translation gives CASSPRTEADTQYF. Using reference TRBV18 and TRBJ2-3 for the parts outside the CDR3, the full variable domain is NAGVMQNPRHLVRRRGQEARLRCSPMKGHSHVYWYRQLPEEGLKFMVYLQKENIIDESGMPKERFSAEFPKEGPSILRIQQVVRGDSAAYFCASSPRTEADTQYFGPGTRLTVL.

This chain links TRBV6-6 with TRBJ1-4; no clear D. This CDR3 contains 15 residues. The V end was cut by 6 bases, the J end by 0 bases, with 11 bases between. In germline, CDR1 is MNHNY, CDR2 SVGAGI (reference sequence). CDR3 bases: TGTGCCAGCAGGACAAAGGGTGCAACTAATGAAAAACTGTTTTTT. It is translated as CASRTKGATNEKLFF.

The rearrangement joins TRBV11-2 to TRBJ1-2; D gene unclear. The CDR3 consists of 14 residues. The V gene lost 2 bases and the J gene lost 2 bases, with 9 bases spanning the gap. The germline V gene has CDR1 SGHAT and CDR2 FQNNGV. DNA for the CDR3: TGTGCCAGCAGCTTATCCGGGAGCAACTATGGCTACACCTTC. Residues: CASSLSGSNYGYTF.

This sequence joins TRBV6-5 and TRBJ2-7, with TRBD1 as a possible D gene (6 bases). Trimming pared 6 bases from V and 6 bases from J, leaving 12 bases between. The CDR3 runs to 12 residues. Germline CDR1 MNHEY, CDR2 SVGAGI. CDR3 protein: CASRRGLSEQYF. In DNA form, the CDR3 reads TGTGCCAGCAGGAGGGGGTTGAGCGAGCAGTACTTC.

This clone has a single count. V and J are TRBV19 and TRBJ2-2; D unresolved. The V and J ends lost 6 bases and 0 bases respectively, with 11 bases between them. Per germline, CDR1 LNHDA and CDR2 SQIVND (reference sequence). The CDR3 contains 15 residues. The CDR3 sequence: CASSPSFANTGELFF. The CDR3 bases are TGTGCCAGTAGCCCGTCTTTCGCGAACACCGGGGAGCTGTTTTTT.

The chain uses TRBV11-2 and TRBJ2-7; unclear D gene. V was shortened by 1 base and J by 6 bases, with 16 bases between the two germline ends. This CDR3 spans 15 amino acids. Germline V gene lookup returns CDR1 SGHAT and CDR2 FQNNGV. This CDR3 is CASSLAVERTLEQYF. CDR3 nucleotide sequence: TGTGCCAGCAGCTTAGCGGTAGAACGGACCCTCGAGCAGTACTTC.